Presented here are 31 T cell receptor beta chains from one specimen sequenced in a study of T cell changes during pregnancy in multiple sclerosis. Produced via immunoSEQ multiplex PCR; TCRdb's table is partial and in-frame only. The table includes 45,000 to 65,000 clones, 92% detected once. Material: CD4+ T cells from peripheral blood mononuclear cells, obtained after pregnancy. All receptors come from a female donor with multiple sclerosis, enrolled in a pregnancy study.

The chain links TRBV7-2 to TRBJ1-2; D is possibly TRBD1 (5 bases). This CDR3 spans 15 amino acids. CDR1 is SGHTA and CDR2 is FQGNSA in the germline V gene. The V end lost 1 base, the J end lost 8 bases, and 17 bases lay between the germline ends. The CDR3 sequence: CASSLEWRGVGGYTF. The CDR3 nucleotides are TGTGCCAGCAGCTTAGAATGGCGGGGGGTGGGCGGCTACACCTTC.

The chain has TRBV6-6 and TRBJ1-1; TRBD1 is a possible D gene (5 bases). This CDR3 is 13 amino acids long. Looked up from germline, CDR1 is MNHNY and CDR2 is SVGAGI (reference sequence). V was clipped by 0 bases and J by 8 bases, with 10 bases between them. The chain's CDR3 is CASSYSSGAEAFF. The CDR3 coding sequence is TGTGCCAGCAGTTACTCGAGCGGGGCCGAAGCTTTCTTT.

The chain couples TRBV9 to TRBJ2-1, with 10 bases aligning to TRBD2. This CDR3 has 15 residues. Germline trimming cut 0 bases from V and 4 bases from J; bases unmatched to any gene: 1. Looked up from germline, CDR1 is SGDLS and CDR2 is YYNGEE. CDR3 sequence reads: CASSVVAGGYNEQFF. DNA of the CDR3: TGTGCCAGCAGCGTAGTAGCGGGGGGATACAATGAGCAGTTCTTC.

This clone was seen once. The gene calls are TRBV5-4 and TRBJ2-5, with a tentative D call TRBD1 (6 bases). CDR1 SGHNT and CDR2 YYREEE come from the germline V gene (reference sequence). CDR3 length: 15 residues. V was pared by 4 bases and J by 5 bases, with 18 bases between. In nucleotides, the CDR3 is TGTGCCAGCAGCGCCCCTCTTAGGGGGTTGGAGACCCAGTACTTC. This codes for CASSAPLRGLETQYF.

The CDR3 is CARARAGEDNNEQFF. In nucleotides, the CDR3 is TGTGCCCGGGCCCGAGCGGGAGAGGACAACAATGAGCAGTTCTTC. V usage is TRBV28 and J usage is TRBJ2-1; 8 bases match TRBD2. The V and J ends lost 11 bases and 5 bases, in that order; junction bases with no gene match: 14. Germline assignment: CDR1 MDHEN and CDR2 SYDVKM. The CDR3 consists of 15 residues.

This CDR3 reads CASSLLAGTDTQYF. The CDR3 coding sequence is TGTGCCAGCAGCTTACTAGCGGGCACAGATACGCAGTATTTT. The rearrangement joins TRBV7-3 to TRBJ2-3; the match to TRBD2 covers 7 bases. Germline lookup yields CDR1 SGHTA and CDR2 FQGTGA. V was pared by 2 bases and J by 1 base, with 0 bases of the junction left unmatched. The CDR3 has 14 amino acids.

The sample holds a few counts of this clone. The chain links TRBV5-5 to TRBJ2-7; D might be TRBD2 (6 bases). The CDR3 runs 14 residues. Deletions cut 7 bases from V and 0 bases from J, with 14 bases between. From germline, CDR1 is SGHKS and CDR2 YYEKEE (reference sequence). The CDR3 spells CASRGDLSSYEQYF. CDR3 DNA: TGTGCCAGCCGCGGGGACTTAAGCTCCTACGAGCAGTACTTC.

The rearrangement links TRBV6-5 to TRBJ1-1; 7 bases map to TRBD1. Trimming removed 2 bases from V and 8 bases from J; junction bases left unmatched: 5. Germline V gives CDR1 MNHEY, CDR2 SVGAGI. The CDR3 loop spans 13 amino acids. The DNA for the CDR3 is TGTGCCAGCAGTTACAAGATGACAGGGGAAGCTTTCTTT. Amino acid sequence: CASSYKMTGEAFF.

V gene TRBV15 combines with J gene TRBJ1-2; TRBD1 agrees at 9 bases. CDR1 is LNHNV and CDR2 is YYDKDF in the germline V gene (reference sequence). V lost 1 base, J lost 8 bases, and 11 bases stayed unmatched. This CDR3 is 16 amino acids long. CDR3 sequence: CATSRGGTQGARGYTF. In DNA form, the CDR3 reads TGTGCCACCAGCAGAGGAGGAACACAGGGGGCTCGGGGCTACACCTTC.

The chain couples TRBV5-1 to TRBJ2-7; 8 bases map to TRBD2. Germline V gene data show CDR1 as SGHRS and CDR2 as YFSETQ. CDR3 length equals 15 residues. V trimming: 4 bases; J trimming: 5 bases; junction bases outside the gene matches: 11. CDR3 in DNA: TGCGCCAGCAGCCCAAATCCGGGGCGGGAGGACGAGCAGTACTTC. Translated: CASSPNPGREDEQYF.

The gene calls are TRBV19 and TRBJ1-4; the match to TRBD1 covers 7 bases. Germline CDR1 is LNHDA and CDR2 is SQIVND (reference sequence). V lost 5 bases, J lost 8 bases, and 8 bases stayed unmatched. The CDR3 is 14 amino acids. CDR3 residues: CASSSRQGIEKLFF. CDR3 nucleotides: TGTGCCAGTAGTTCCCGACAGGGTATCGAAAAACTGTTTTTT.

The rearrangement uses TRBV30 and TRBJ2-5; TRBD2 is a possible D gene (6 bases). The CDR3 is 15 residues long. In germline, CDR1 is GTSNPN, CDR2 SVGIG (reference sequence). Trimming left V 5 bases short and J 4 bases short, with 20 bases between. The CDR3 loop is CAWAHRREVGETQYF. CDR3 bases: TGTGCCTGGGCCCACCGGCGGGAAGTTGGAGAGACCCAGTACTTC. Combining the CDR3 with reference TRBV30 and TRBJ2-5 gives the whole variable domain SQTIHQWPATLVQPVGSPLSLECTVEGTSNPNLYWYRQAAGRGLQLLFYSVGIGQISSEVPQNLSASRPQDRQFILSSKKLLLSDSGFYLCAWAHRREVGETQYFGPGTRLLVL.

This sequence joins TRBV7-2 and TRBJ1-2; D may be TRBD1 (5 bases). V was shortened by 0 bases and J by 4 bases, with 15 bases between the two germline ends. The CDR3 contains 16 residues. CDR1 and CDR2 from the germline V gene are SGHTA and FQGNSA. The CDR3 sequence is CASSLAGPNLGYGYTF. The CDR3 bases are TGTGCCAGCAGCTTAGCGGGGCCAAATTTGGGCTATGGCTACACCTTC.

The rearrangement joins TRBV5-1 to TRBJ2-1; 10 positions agree with TRBD2. Trimming cost V 0 bases and J 1 base; bases outside gene matches: 19. The CDR3 length is 22 residues. From germline, CDR1 is SGHRS and CDR2 YFSETQ. CDR3 DNA sequence: TGCGCCAGCAGCTTGGCCGCGCTAGCGGGAGTGTTACAAGTTGATTCCTACAATGAGCAGTTCTTC. The encoded protein is CASSLAALAGVLQVDSYNEQFF.

The chain joins TRBV14 to TRBJ2-3; 7 nucleotides align to TRBD1. V lost 2 bases and J lost 5; bases outside the gene matches: 10. The germline gives CDR1 SGHDN, CDR2 FVKESK. The CDR3 loop spans 16 amino acids. In DNA form, the CDR3 reads TGTGCCAGCAGCCAACCCACAGGGGTCGGACGAGATACGCAGTATTTT. Its protein is CASSQPTGVGRDTQYF.

This clone was seen only a few times. The CDR3 DNA reads TGTGCCAGCTGCTGTCCTTCAGGGTTTAGCACAGATACGCAGTATTTT. It translates to CASCCPSGFSTDTQYF. The chain carries TRBV7-9 and TRBJ2-3; perhaps TRBD1 as D (5 bases). V was shortened by 8 bases and J by 0 bases, with 18 bases between the two germline ends. CDR3 length: 16 amino acids. Germline CDR1 and CDR2: SEHNR and FQNEAQ (reference sequence).

The rearrangement joins TRBV18 to TRBJ1-1, with TRBD1 as a possible D gene (6 bases). CDR1 and CDR2 (germline): KGHSH, LQKENI. The CDR3 has 13 amino acids. Between the trimmed V and J ends, which lost 6 bases and 3 bases, there was a span of 11 bases. As DNA, the CDR3 is TGTGCCAGCTCCCAGGGGAGGGACACTGAAGCTTTCTTT. It yields the protein CASSQGRDTEAFF.

V usage is TRBV7-9 and J usage is TRBJ2-1, with D tentatively TRBD2 (6 bases). This CDR3 has 11 residues. Germline V CDR1 and CDR2: SEHNR, FQNEAQ (reference sequence). With 7 bases removed from V and 9 bases from J, the gap between germline ends came to 10 bases. In DNA form, the CDR3 reads TGTGCCAGCACCCCGGGGGTTGAGCAGTTCTTC. Translating gives CASTPGVEQFF.

The J gene is TRBJ2-7, the V gene TRBV5-1; a possible D gene is TRBD1 (5 bases). This CDR3 region has 14 residues. The germline V gene has CDR1 SGHRS and CDR2 YFSETQ. V lost 2 bases and J 4 bases, leaving 13 bases between the germline ends. CDR3: CASSFKRPGYEQYF. The CDR3 DNA follows: TGCGCCAGCAGCTTTAAAAGGCCAGGGTACGAGCAGTACTTC. The whole variable domain, remainder taken from reference TRBV5-1 and TRBJ2-7, is KAGVTQTPRYLIKTRGQQVTLSCSPISGHRSVSWYQQTPGQGLQFLFEYFSETQRNKGNFPGRFSGRQFSNSRSEMNVSTLELGDSALYLCASSFKRPGYEQYFGPGTRLTVT.

The rearrangement links TRBV29-1 to TRBJ2-7; a weak D match, TRBD1 (6 bases). V was clipped by 4 bases and J by 0 bases, with 16 bases between them. CDR1 is SQVTM, CDR2 ANQGSEA, per germline. This CDR3 contains 15 residues. Here the CDR3 DNA reads TGCAGCGTTGCCTCTCCACAGGGAATCTCCTACGAGCAGTACTTC. Translating it yields CSVASPQGISYEQYF.

This chain uses TRBV2 with TRBJ1-4, with TRBD1 matching 10 bases. Looked up from germline, CDR1 is SNHLY and CDR2 is FYNNEI. The length of the CDR3 is 15 residues. V lost 6 bases to trimming and J lost 4 bases; unmatched junction nucleotides: 5. The CDR3 is CASRRQGAFNEKLFF. The CDR3 DNA is TGTGCCAGCAGGAGACAGGGGGCGTTTAATGAAAAACTGTTTTTT.

This chain joins TRBV10-3 and TRBJ1-5; D remains unclear. The CDR3 runs 10 residues. The V gene lost 11 bases and the J gene lost 6 bases, with 8 bases spanning the gap. Germline CDR1 reads ENHRY; CDR2 reads SYGVKD. The CDR3 region has the DNA TGTGCCGCCTCGGGTCAGCCCCAGCATTTT. This codes for CAASGQPQHF.

Of note for this clone: An end of the junction does not agree with germline; a read error may underlie this. The gene calls are TRBV6-6 and TRBJ1-1, with 10 positions matching TRBD1. Per germline, CDR1 MNHNY and CDR2 SVGAGI (reference sequence). The CDR3 is 16 amino acids. The CDR3 coding sequence is TGTGCCAGCACTTACCCGGGACAGGGGAGGAACACTGAAGCTTTCTTT. It is translated as CASTYPGQGRNTEAFF.

The chain has TRBV5-1 and TRBJ1-1; D is unresolved. Germline V lookup: CDR1 SGHRS, CDR2 YFSETQ. Trimming removed 4 bases from V and 0 bases from J, with 10 bases in between. This CDR3 has 14 residues. The CDR3 DNA reads TGCGCCAGCAGCCAGAACCTCTTGAACACTGAAGCTTTCTTT. This translates into CASSQNLLNTEAFF.

The genes are TRBV28 and TRBJ2-3; 14 nucleotides agree with TRBD2. V shed 5 bases, J shed 5 bases, and the junction held 9 bases outside the gene matches. CDR3 length: 17 residues. Germline V gene sequence: CDR1 MDHEN, CDR2 SYDVKM. CDR3 sequence: CASSMLGLAGEEDTQYF. Here the CDR3 DNA reads TGTGCCAGCAGTATGCTGGGACTAGCGGGAGAAGAAGATACGCAGTATTTT.

The chain employs TRBV27 and TRBJ2-7; TRBD1 agrees at 9 bases. CDR3 size: 13 residues. Trimming at V came to 4 bases and at J to 3 bases, leaving 1 base not matched to a gene. CDR1 and CDR2 from the germline V gene are MNHEY and SMNVEV (reference sequence). DNA for the CDR3: TGTGCCAGCAGTTCGACAGGGGGCTACGAGCAGTACTTC. It codes for CASSSTGGYEQYF.

The rearrangement joins TRBV30 to TRBJ1-2; TRBD1 agrees at 8 bases. Germline assignment: CDR1 GTSNPN and CDR2 SVGIG (reference sequence). This CDR3 is 13 amino acids long. J was trimmed by 8 bases and V by 5 bases; bases with no gene match: 10. The CDR3, as DNA: TGTGCCTGGGCGACAGGGGCCTATCGCGGCTACACCTTC. Encoded protein: CAWATGAYRGYTF.

The J gene is TRBJ2-7, the V gene TRBV9; D is uncertain. V was clipped by 5 bases and J by 6 bases, with 24 bases between them. The CDR3 has 16 residues. Germline V gene data show CDR1 as SGDLS and CDR2 as YYNGEE. CDR3 amino acids: CASSPIQANPPFEQYF. The DNA for the CDR3 is TGTGCCAGCAGTCCTATCCAGGCCAATCCCCCTTTCGAGCAGTACTTC.

The chain combines TRBV30 with TRBJ2-1, with D unclear. This CDR3 spans 11 amino acids. CDR1 and CDR2 (germline): GTSNPN, SVGIG (reference sequence). V lost 0 bases to trimming and J lost 13 bases, with 10 bases between them. CDR3 sequence (DNA): TGTGCCTGGAGTGTCGCGACTTTACAGTTCTTC. Residues: CAWSVATLQFF. The full variable domain, with the rest looked up from reference TRBV30 and TRBJ2-1, is SQTIHQWPATLVQPVGSPLSLECTVEGTSNPNLYWYRQAAGRGLQLLFYSVGIGQISSEVPQNLSASRPQDRQFILSSKKLLLSDSGFYLCAWSVATLQFFGPGTRLTVL.

The CDR3 nucleotides are TGTGCCAGCAGCTTTAGCTCCGGGAGTCGGATGAACACTGAAGCTTTCTTT. It encodes CASSFSSGSRMNTEAFF. The rearrangement uses TRBV5-6 and TRBJ1-1; D unresolved. The germline gives CDR1 SGHDT, CDR2 YYEEEE. The CDR3 sequence is 17 residues long. V lost 2 bases, J lost 0 bases, and 17 bases lay in between.

The chain combines TRBV18 with TRBJ1-2; TRBD1 aligns across 8 bases. The length of the CDR3 is 15 residues. With V trimmed by 2 bases and J by 4 bases, 6 bases remained unmatched. The V gene's germline CDR1 is KGHSH and CDR2 LQKENI. CDR3 sequence: CASSPSDGQGYGYTF. DNA of the CDR3: TGTGCCAGCTCACCAAGTGACGGACAGGGCTATGGCTACACCTTC.